This TCR beta chain was documented in a study of T cells in localized non-small cell lung cancer. With regard to this clone: Its specificity is unknown.

TCRdb's table, derived via immunoSEQ multiplex PCR, lists solely in-frame clones and lacks some. This sample has tens of thousands of clones; approximately 84% occur once, and the top ten carry 13%. Study-wide results and caveats: Exceeding tumor, uninvolved adjacent lung had the highest T cell clonality. Appearing in adjacent lung were a median 57 of the top 100 tumor clones.

V was pared by 2 bases and J by 5 bases, with 5 bases of the junction left unmatched. This CDR3 is built from 15 residues. Germline V gives CDR1 SGHDT, CDR2 YYEEEE. The V gene is TRBV5-6, the J gene TRBJ2-1; 9 nucleotides line up with TRBD2. The sequence came from a female donor at least 60 years old with stage I lung adenocarcinoma. Material: peripheral blood, obtained before any cancer treatment. In DNA, the CDR3 is TGTGCCAGCAGCTTTCAAAGCGGGGGGCACAATGAGCAGTTCTTC. Protein product: CASSFQSGGHNEQFF.